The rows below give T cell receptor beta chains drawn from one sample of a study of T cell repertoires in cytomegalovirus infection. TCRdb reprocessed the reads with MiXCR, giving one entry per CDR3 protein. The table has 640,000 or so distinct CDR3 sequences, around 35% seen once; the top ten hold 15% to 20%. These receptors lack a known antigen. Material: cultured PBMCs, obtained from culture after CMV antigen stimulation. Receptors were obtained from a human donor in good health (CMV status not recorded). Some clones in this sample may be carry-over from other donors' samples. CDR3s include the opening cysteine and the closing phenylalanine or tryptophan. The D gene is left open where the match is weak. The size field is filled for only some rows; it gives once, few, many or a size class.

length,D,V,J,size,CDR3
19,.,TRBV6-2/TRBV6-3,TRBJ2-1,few,CASSYRGVGVGFSYNEQFF
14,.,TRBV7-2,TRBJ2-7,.,CASSFFGGLFEQYF
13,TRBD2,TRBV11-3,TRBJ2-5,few,CASSLSEREDQYF
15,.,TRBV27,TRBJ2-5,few,CASSPGWKYQETQYF
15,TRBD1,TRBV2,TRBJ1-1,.,CASSGQGARNTEAFF
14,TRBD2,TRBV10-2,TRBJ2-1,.,CASIRLADYNEQFF
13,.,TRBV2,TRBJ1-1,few,CASSGQRNTEAFF
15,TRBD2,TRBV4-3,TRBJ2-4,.,CASSQYSGRLNIQYF
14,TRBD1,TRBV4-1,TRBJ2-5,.,CASSKGTGGETQYF
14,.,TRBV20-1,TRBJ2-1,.,CSAYRDSTVGEQFF
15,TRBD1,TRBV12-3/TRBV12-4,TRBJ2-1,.,CASRGTGFGGNEQFF
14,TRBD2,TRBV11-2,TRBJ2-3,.,CASSLSGSAGTQYF
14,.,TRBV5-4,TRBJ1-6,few,CASSLVGSNSPLHF
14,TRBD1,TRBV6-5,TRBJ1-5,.,CASGVGTGNQPQHF
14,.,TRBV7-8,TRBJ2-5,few,CASSLGMGRETQYF
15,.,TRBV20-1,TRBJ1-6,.,CSARDTSSYNSPLHF
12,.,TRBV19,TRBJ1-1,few,CASSMALTEAFF
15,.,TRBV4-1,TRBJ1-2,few,CASSPSKGANYGYTF
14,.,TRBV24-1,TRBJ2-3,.,CATSDRGQSDTQYF
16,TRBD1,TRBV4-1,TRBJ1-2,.,CASSPGQGASNYGYTF
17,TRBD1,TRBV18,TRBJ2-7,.,CASSPPVLNRGHDEQYF
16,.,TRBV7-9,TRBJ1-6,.,CASSSPGEGYNSPLHF
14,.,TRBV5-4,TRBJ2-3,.,CASSFEGGSDTQYF
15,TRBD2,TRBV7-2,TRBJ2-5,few,CASSPRAGVGETQYF
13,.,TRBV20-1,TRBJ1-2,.,CSAAALRSPRYTF